This record concerns one T cell receptor (beta chain) sequence. These data come from a study of blood T cell repertoires in COVID-19. Study-level information: Acute and convalescent COVID-19 samples came from the United States, Italy and Spain. PBMCs, B-cell-depleted T cells, or T cells provided the cDNA or gDNA that made up the material.

The CDR3 covers 12 residues. The V end was cut by 4 bases, the J end by 7 bases, with 10 bases between. Germline V CDR1 and CDR2: LGHDT, YNNKEL (reference sequence). The assay was immunoSEQ multiplex PCR, and TCRdb's table has in-frame clones only and misses some. Of a few hundred thousand clones listed, 80% to 90% are singletons. The Seattle patients joined while their infection was active and were tracked longitudinally afterward. The sequenced sample consisted of peripheral blood. V and J are TRBV3-1 (or the pseudogene TRBV3-2) and TRBJ1-2, with D maybe TRBD1 (5 bases). The source of this sequence is a woman in her seventies with COVID-19, enrolled during active disease. The CDR3 DNA reads as TGTGCCAGCAGCCCCCAGGGTCTTGGCTACACCTTC. Amino acids: CASSPQGLGYTF.